Each of the 27 T cell receptor beta chains below was sequenced from the same sample in a study of T cells in women clearing cervical HPV infection. Sequencing was performed with immunoSEQ multiplex PCR; in TCRdb, only in-frame clones are kept and a portion is missing. The sample data list around 31,000 clones. Sequencing was carried out using blood buffy coat. These receptors all stem from a woman between 18 and 70 years old with a cervical HPV16 infection that either progressed to CIN3+ or cleared (not recorded which).

A remark on this clone: With the read ending 3 residues before the CDR3 end, the germline J gene is used to fill in that end. The V call is TRBV20-1, the J call TRBJ2-1; TRBD1 agrees at 7 bases. Per the germline V gene, CDR1 is DFQATT and CDR2 is SNEGSKA (reference sequence). CDR3 length equals 16 residues. Trimming removed 6 bases from V and 6 bases from J; junction bases left unmatched: 17. CDR3 region: CSATRRDRERGNEQFF. The part of the CDR3 DNA that was read is TGCAGTGCGACCCGGCGAGACAGGGAAAGGGGCAATGAG.

To note about this clone: The CDR3 end is not reached by the read, which stops 3 residues before it; the germline J gene fills it in. The rearrangement joins TRBV5-5 to TRBJ2-4; the D is unclear. The CDR3 has 12 amino acids. Germline V gene lookup returns CDR1 SGHKS and CDR2 YYEKEE (reference sequence). The CDR3 bases that were read are TGTGCCAGCAGCCCGCTGCTCGGGTCT. It yields the protein CASSPLLGS. The entire CDR3 protein reads CASSPLLGSQYF.

About this clone: The CDR3 end falls 3 residues outside the read, so it is completed with the germline J gene. The chain joins TRBV5-8 to TRBJ2-2; maybe TRBD2 (5 bases). In germline, CDR1 is SGHTS, CDR2 YDEGEE. Trimming left V 0 bases short and J 2 bases short, with 8 bases between. The CDR3 runs to 15 residues. This chain's CDR3 is CASSLGLANTGELFF. The DNA read from the CDR3 is TGTGCCAGCAGCTTGGGGCTAGCTAACACCGGGGAG.

Of note for this clone: The read gets to within 3 residues of the CDR3 end, and the germline J gene fills in the rest. The chain couples TRBV20-1 to TRBJ2-7, with 7 positions matching TRBD1. The V and J ends lost 3 bases and 3 bases, in that order; junction bases with no gene match: 5. Germline V gene lookup returns CDR1 DFQATT and CDR2 SNEGSKA (reference sequence). The CDR3 length is 13 residues. The sequenced CDR3 bases are TGCAGTGCTAGGCCGGGACAGAACTACGAG. Amino acids: CSARPGQNYE. The whole CDR3 protein is CSARPGQNYEQYF.

A remark on this clone: The CDR3 is cut off 3 residues early in the read; its end comes from the germline J gene. The chain employs TRBV7-3 and TRBJ2-3, with TRBD2 matching over 7 bases. The CDR3 consists of 14 residues. CDR1 is SGHTA and CDR2 is FQGTGA in the germline V gene. The CDR3 here is CASSFSGGGETQYF. CDR3 DNA (partial): TGTGCCAGCAGCTTCTCGGGGGGTGGTGAGACG. Together with reference TRBV7-3 and TRBJ2-3, the CDR3 gives the full variable domain: GAGVSQTPSNKVTEKGKYVELRCDPISGHTALYWYRQSLGQGPEFLIYFQGTGAADDSGLPNDRFFAVRPEGSVSTLKIQRTERGDSAVYLCASSFSGGGETQYFGPGTRLTVL.

In the case of this clone: The sequence runs out 3 residues before the end of the CDR3; the remainder is reconstructed from the germline J gene. The chain combines TRBV4-2 with TRBJ2-2; D is unresolved. CDR1 and CDR2 from the germline V gene are LGHNA and YNFKEQ. CDR3 length equals 14 residues. V dropped 0 bases and J dropped 4 bases, with 6 bases sitting between them. CDR3 loop: CASSQDWATGELFF. The sequenced CDR3 bases are TGTGCCAGCAGCCAAGATTGGGCCACCGGGGAG.

Concerning this clone itself: The read comes to an end 3 residues before the CDR3 does, leaving the germline J gene to fill in the end. The chain recombines TRBV30 with TRBJ1-2; TRBD1 might be the D (5 bases). The CDR3 runs 14 residues. Germline values: CDR1 GTSNPN, CDR2 SVGIG (reference sequence). CDR3 DNA, as far as it was read: TGTGCCTGGAGTGTTCCCCCGGGACTCCCCGGC. The encoded protein is CAWSVPPGLPG. The entire CDR3 protein is CAWSVPPGLPGYTF.

Turning to this clone: The CDR3 end falls 3 residues outside the read, so it is completed with the germline J gene. This chain joins TRBV5-1 and TRBJ1-2; possible D gene TRBD1, 5 bases. This CDR3 has 14 residues. V was shortened by 2 bases and J by 2 bases, with 10 bases between the two germline ends. Germline lookup yields CDR1 SGHRS and CDR2 YFSETQ. The CDR3 DNA, read in part, is TGCGCCAGCAGCTTCGGAGGGGCGAACTATGGC. This gives the protein CASSFGGANYG. The CDR3 as a whole reads CASSFGGANYGYTF.

About this clone: The sequenced fragment ends 3 residues before the CDR3 boundary, so the rest is inferred from the germline J gene. This chain connects TRBV5-6 to TRBJ2-1; 8 nucleotides agree with TRBD1. V gave up 4 bases and J gave up 0 bases; unmatched junction bases: 3. This CDR3 is 15 amino acids long. The germline V gene has CDR1 SGHDT and CDR2 YYEEEE. CDR3 sequence: CASSPDRGSYNEQFF. Incomplete CDR3 DNA: TGTGCCAGCAGCCCCGACAGGGGCTCCTACAATGAG.

On this clone: The read finishes 3 residues shy of the CDR3 end, and the germline J gene is used to complete it. V is TRBV19 and J is TRBJ1-5; D not resolved. V lost 3 bases, J lost 0 bases, and 18 bases lay in between. The germline gives CDR1 LNHDA, CDR2 SQIVND (reference sequence). The CDR3 loop spans 18 amino acids. CDR3 in amino acids: CASSIPHTGSYSNQPQHF. CDR3 DNA, as far as it was read: TGTGCCAGTAGTATCCCTCACACGGGGTCCTATAGCAATCAGCCC.

Worth noting for this clone: Coverage ceases 3 residues before the CDR3 finishes, and the germline J gene fills in the end. The chain joins TRBV20-1 to TRBJ2-3, with 14 bases aligning to TRBD2. Per the germline V gene, CDR1 is DFQATT and CDR2 is SNEGSKA (reference sequence). J gave up 6 bases and V 5 bases, and 13 bases lay outside the gene matches. The CDR3 sequence is 17 residues long. Incomplete CDR3 DNA: TGCAGTGCTCAACCGGGACTAGCGGGAGCCTCGGGGGATACG. It yields the protein CSAQPGLAGASGDT. The full CDR3 protein is CSAQPGLAGASGDTQYF.

As to this clone: The missing CDR3 end, 3 residues past where the read stops, is filled in from the germline J gene. The chain couples TRBV20-1 to TRBJ2-3; no clear D gene. Germline V lookup: CDR1 DFQATT, CDR2 SNEGSKA (reference sequence). This CDR3 has 13 residues. V was trimmed by 5 bases and J by 2 bases, leaving 11 bases between them. CDR3 sequence: CSAYVRNTDTQYF. The sequenced CDR3 bases are TGCAGTGCTTATGTCAGGAACACAGATACG.

Concerning this clone: The CDR3 is cut off 3 residues early in the read; its end comes from the germline J gene. This chain links TRBV20-1 with TRBJ2-1; 9 nucleotides agree with TRBD1. Germline values: CDR1 DFQATT, CDR2 SNEGSKA (reference sequence). CDR3 size: 14 residues. V trimming: 4 bases; J trimming: 7 bases; junction bases outside the gene matches: 8. The chain's CDR3 is CSATGQGRLNEQFF. The DNA read from the CDR3 is TGCAGTGCTACCGGACAGGGGAGATTAAATGAG.

Remarks on this clone: The DNA ends 3 residues before the CDR3 does, and the rest of the CDR3 is filled in from the germline J gene. This chain connects TRBV6-2 or TRBV6-3 to TRBJ2-3, with 10 bases matching TRBD2. Germline CDR1 is MNHEY and CDR2 is SVGEGT. Trimming removed 4 bases from V and 3 bases from J; junction bases left unmatched: 7. CDR3 length equals 16 residues. The sequenced part of the CDR3 DNA is TGTGCCAGCAGTTCTCAACTTAGCGGGGGGACAGATACG. Amino acid sequence: CASSSQLSGGTDT. The CDR3, in full, reads CASSSQLSGGTDTQYF.

Comment on this clone: The read stops 3 residues short of the end of the CDR3; the missing end is completed from the germline J gene. V usage is TRBV7-2 and J usage is TRBJ2-7; 12 nucleotides line up with TRBD2. The V and J ends lost 4 bases and 3 bases, in that order; junction bases with no gene match: 1. CDR3 length: 14 residues. CDR1 is SGHTA, CDR2 FQGNSA, per germline. The covered CDR3 bases are TGTGCCAGCAGCTCTAGCGGGGGGGGCTACGAG. Residues: CASSSSGGGYE. The CDR3 in full is CASSSSGGGYEQYF.

In regard to this clone: The DNA ends 3 residues before the CDR3 does, and the rest of the CDR3 is filled in from the germline J gene. This sequence joins TRBV7-3 and TRBJ2-3; maybe TRBD2 (6 bases). The CDR3 contains 14 residues. Germline V gene sequence: CDR1 SGHTA, CDR2 FQGTGA. Trimming removed 6 bases from V and 6 bases from J, with 16 bases in between. The CDR3 reads CASRLAERGDTQYF. The sequenced part of the CDR3 DNA is TGTGCCAGCAGGTTAGCGGAACGGGGGGATACG.

Notes on this clone: The read falls 3 residues short of the CDR3 end, and the missing part is taken from the germline J gene. The rearrangement joins TRBV7-6 to TRBJ1-4; 7 positions match TRBD1. Trimming cost V 1 base and J 7 bases; bases outside gene matches: 3. This CDR3 region has 14 residues. CDR1 is SGHVS, CDR2 FNYEAQ, per germline. The CDR3 sequence: CASSLGQGTEKLFF. The CDR3 DNA, read in part, is TGTGCCAGCAGCTTAGGACAGGGCACTGAAAAA.

About this clone: The CDR3 end is not reached by the read, which stops 3 residues before it; the germline J gene fills it in. The gene calls are TRBV7-2 and TRBJ2-1, with TRBD2 matching 12 bases. This CDR3 contains 15 residues. Trimming removed 4 bases from V and 4 bases from J; junction bases left unmatched: 2. The germline V gene has CDR1 SGHTA and CDR2 FQGNSA. The CDR3 protein is CASSWLAGGYNEQFF. The sequenced CDR3 bases are TGTGCCAGCAGCTGGCTAGCGGGAGGGTACAATGAG. The variable domain in full, completed from reference TRBV7-2 and TRBJ2-1, reads GAGVSQSPSNKVTEKGKDVELRCDPISGHTALYWYRQSLGQGLEFLIYFQGNSAPDKSGLPSDRFSAERTGGSVSTLTIQRTQQEDSAVYLCASSWLAGGYNEQFFGPGTRLTVL.

About this clone: The observed sequence ends 3 residues before the CDR3 terminus, with the missing tail filled in from the germline J gene. This sample includes further DNA sequences coding for the same CDR3. The V and J genes are TRBV5-6 and TRBJ1-2; D possibly corresponds to TRBD1 (5 bases). CDR3 length: 14 residues. V shed 4 bases and J shed 4 bases, with 14 bases lying between them. Germline-derived CDR1 and CDR2 are SGHDT and YYEEEE. Partial CDR3 DNA: TGTGCCAGCAGCCCCGCAGGGTTGGTCTATGGC. Protein product: CASSPAGLVYG. The CDR3, in full, reads CASSPAGLVYGYTF.

Note on this clone: Read sequence stops 3 residues before the CDR3 end, and the germline J gene provides the missing end. This chain connects TRBV5-1 to TRBJ2-7; weak D call: TRBD1 (6 bases). Germline V gene data show CDR1 as SGHRS and CDR2 as YFSETQ. The CDR3 consists of 14 residues. V lost 3 bases, J lost 5 bases, and 15 bases lay in between. Incomplete CDR3 DNA: TGCGCCAGCAGCTCAGGGGTATTTGGGGACGAG. Translating it yields CASSSGVFGDE. The full CDR3 protein reads CASSSGVFGDEQYF.

Remarks on this clone: The CDR3 goes on 3 residues after the read ends, and that part is filled in from the germline J gene. The V and J genes are TRBV7-3 and TRBJ2-2; TRBD1 matches at 7 bases. Germline V lookup: CDR1 SGHTA, CDR2 FQGTGA. J was trimmed by 6 bases and V by 8 bases; bases with no gene match: 6. The CDR3 has 13 amino acids. The sequenced part of the CDR3 DNA is TGTGCCAGCGGTAGGGACAGCGCCGGGGAG. It translates to CASGRDSAGE. The entire CDR3 protein reads CASGRDSAGELFF.

With regard to this clone: The read comes to an end 3 residues before the CDR3 does, leaving the germline J gene to fill in the end. V usage is TRBV12-3 or TRBV12-4 and J usage is TRBJ2-1, with 11 bases identical to TRBD2. The CDR3 is 15 amino acids. V shed 6 bases and J 7 bases; nucleotides not matched to a gene: 8. The CDR3 DNA, read in part, is TGTGCCAGCAGGGTAGCGGGGGGGGCTTATAATGAG. Translating gives CASRVAGGAYNE. The whole CDR3 protein reads CASRVAGGAYNEQFF.

Turning to this clone: Read coverage stops 3 residues before the CDR3 terminus; the germline J gene supplies the remainder. V gene TRBV20-1 combines with J gene TRBJ2-7, with 7 bases that match TRBD2. Looked up from germline, CDR1 is DFQATT and CDR2 is SNEGSKA (reference sequence). V was pared by 5 bases and J by 2 bases, with 9 bases of the junction left unmatched. This CDR3 has 14 amino acids. The part of the CDR3 DNA that was read is TGCAGTGCTCGCCCCGGGGGGAGACCCTACGAG. As protein: CSARPGGRPYE. The CDR3, in full, reads CSARPGGRPYEQYF.

On this clone itself: The read falls 3 residues short of the CDR3 end, and the missing part is taken from the germline J gene. The chain couples TRBV10-3 to TRBJ2-7; a possible D gene is TRBD2 (6 bases). The CDR3 consists of 14 residues. The germline V gene has CDR1 ENHRY and CDR2 SYGVKD. The ends were cut back, 10 bases at V and 1 base at J, with 17 bases in the middle. The CDR3 loop is CATVEGLRSYEQYF. CDR3 DNA, as far as it was read: TGTGCCACCGTGGAGGGGCTTCGATCCTACGAG.

With regard to this clone: The CDR3 extends 3 residues past the end of the read, so its final part is completed from the germline J gene. This chain joins TRBV5-1 and TRBJ2-1, with D unresolved. This CDR3 region has 14 residues. CDR1 SGHRS and CDR2 YFSETQ come from the germline V gene. V lost 0 bases, J lost 4 bases, and 8 bases lay in between. This CDR3 is CASSLGAVYNEQFF. The CDR3 DNA, read in part, is TGCGCCAGCAGCTTGGGTGCAGTATACAATGAG.

Concerning this clone: The read halts 3 residues ahead of the CDR3 end, with the missing end drawn from the germline J gene. The genes are TRBV7-2 and TRBJ1-3, with D unresolved. V was cut by 4 bases and J by 0 bases, with 10 bases left in between. The CDR3 covers 15 residues. Germline-derived CDR1 and CDR2 are SGHTA and FQGNSA. The CDR3 bases that were read are TGTGCCAGCAGCTCCTCAGATTACTCTGGAAACACC. This encodes CASSSSDYSGNT. The entire CDR3 protein is CASSSSDYSGNTIYF.

A word on this clone: Read data end 3 residues before the CDR3 end; the end is taken from the germline J gene. The chain recombines TRBV7-3 with TRBJ2-1, with 9 positions matching TRBD2. Trimming took 4 bases from V and 5 from J; bases not matched to a gene: 6. CDR1 and CDR2 (germline): SGHTA, FQGTGA. The CDR3 length is 15 residues. The CDR3 protein is CASSSLAGLHNEQFF. Incomplete CDR3 DNA: TGTGCCAGCAGCTCGCTAGCGGGATTGCACAATGAG.